This TCR beta chain is drawn from a study of PD-1 blockade in classical Hodgkin lymphoma. Overall study context: Nivolumab 3 mg/kg was given intravenously every 2 weeks.

Trimming shortened V by 0 bases and J by 6 bases, and 12 bases separated the two germline ends. CDR1 and CDR2 (germline): WSHSY, SAAADI. The CDR3 length is 15 residues. Libraries were prepared by immunoSEQ multiplex PCR; TCRdb keeps only in-frame clonotypes and omits some of them. The table lists roughly 34,000 clones, less than 85% of them singletons. Every patient experienced relapse after autologous stem cell transplantation, and brentuximab vedotin exposure varied. The sample was peripheral blood mononuclear cells (PBMCs), taken before the second cycle of nivolumab. The genes are TRBV10-2 and TRBJ1-5; D perhaps matches TRBD1 (5 bases). The clonotype was recovered from a human donor with classical Hodgkin lymphoma. CDR3 coding DNA: TGCGCCAGCAGTGAGTCGTCTCAGGGCAGTCAGCCCCAGCATTTT. It codes for CASSESSQGSQPQHF.